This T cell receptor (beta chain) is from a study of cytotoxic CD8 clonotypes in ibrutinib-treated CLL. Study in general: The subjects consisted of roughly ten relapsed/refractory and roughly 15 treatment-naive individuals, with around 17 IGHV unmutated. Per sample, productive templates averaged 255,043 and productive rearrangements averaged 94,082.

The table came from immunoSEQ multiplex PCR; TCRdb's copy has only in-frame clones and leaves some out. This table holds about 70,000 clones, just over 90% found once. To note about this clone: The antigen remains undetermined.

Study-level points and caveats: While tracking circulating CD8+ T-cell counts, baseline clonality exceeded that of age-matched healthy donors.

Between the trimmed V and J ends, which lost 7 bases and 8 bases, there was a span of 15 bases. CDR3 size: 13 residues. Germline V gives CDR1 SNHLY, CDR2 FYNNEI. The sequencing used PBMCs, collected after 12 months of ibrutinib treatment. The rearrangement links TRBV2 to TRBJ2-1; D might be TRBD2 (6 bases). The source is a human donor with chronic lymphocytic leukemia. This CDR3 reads CASTSTSPYEQFF. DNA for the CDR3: TGTGCCAGCACTTCAACTAGCCCCTATGAGCAGTTCTTC. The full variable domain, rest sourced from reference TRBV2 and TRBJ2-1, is EPEVTQTPSHQVTQMGQEVILRCVPISNHLYFYWYRQILGQKVEFLVSFYNNEISEKSEIFDDQFSVERPDGSNFTLKIRSTKLEDSAMYFCASTSTSPYEQFFGPGTRLTVL.